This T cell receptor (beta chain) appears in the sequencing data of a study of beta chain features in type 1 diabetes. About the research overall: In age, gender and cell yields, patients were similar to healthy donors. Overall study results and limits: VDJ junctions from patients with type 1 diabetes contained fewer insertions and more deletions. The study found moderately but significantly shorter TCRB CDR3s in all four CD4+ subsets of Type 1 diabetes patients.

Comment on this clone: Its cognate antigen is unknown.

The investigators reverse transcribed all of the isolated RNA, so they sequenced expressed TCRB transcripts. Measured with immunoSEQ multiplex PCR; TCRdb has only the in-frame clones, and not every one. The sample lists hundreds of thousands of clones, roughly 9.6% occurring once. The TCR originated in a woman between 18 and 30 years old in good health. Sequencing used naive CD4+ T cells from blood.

The CDR3 protein is CASSGSRTDNTEAFF. The DNA of the CDR3 is TGTGCCAGCAGCGGTTCGCGGACAGATAACACTGAAGCTTTCTTT. The chain has TRBV4-2 and TRBJ1-1, with D perhaps TRBD1 (6 bases). The CDR3 covers 15 residues. V was pared by 5 bases and J by 2 bases, with 15 bases between. Germline values: CDR1 LGHNA, CDR2 YNFKEQ.